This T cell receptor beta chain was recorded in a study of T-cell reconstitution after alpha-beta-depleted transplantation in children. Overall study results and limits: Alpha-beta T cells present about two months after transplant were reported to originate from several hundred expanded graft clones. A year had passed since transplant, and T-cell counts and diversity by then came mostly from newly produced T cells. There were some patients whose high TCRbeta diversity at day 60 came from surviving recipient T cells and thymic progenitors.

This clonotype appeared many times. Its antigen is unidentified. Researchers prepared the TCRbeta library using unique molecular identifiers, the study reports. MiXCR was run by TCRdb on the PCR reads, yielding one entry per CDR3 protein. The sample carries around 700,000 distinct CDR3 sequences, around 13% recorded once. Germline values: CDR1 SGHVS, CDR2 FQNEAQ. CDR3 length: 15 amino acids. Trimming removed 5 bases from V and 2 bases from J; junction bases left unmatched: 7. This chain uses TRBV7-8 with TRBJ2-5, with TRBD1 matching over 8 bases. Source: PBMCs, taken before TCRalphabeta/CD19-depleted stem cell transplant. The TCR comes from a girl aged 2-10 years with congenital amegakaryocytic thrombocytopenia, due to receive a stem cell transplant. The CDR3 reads CASSTWDRQQETQYF. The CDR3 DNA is TGTGCCAGCAGCACCTGGGACAGGCAACAAGAGACCCAGTACTTC.